A single sample is the source of the 29 T cell receptor beta chains below, sequenced in a study of blood T cell repertoires in COVID-19. Some clones are missing from TCRdb's copy, which holds only in-frame ones; the method was immunoSEQ multiplex PCR. Of some 180,000 clones listed, approximately 89% were seen once; the top ten hold 6.5% to 9%. Sequencing input: peripheral blood. The receptors here all came from a woman between 55 and 75 years old with acute or convalescent COVID-19.

V gene TRBV6-6 combines with J gene TRBJ2-1; TRBD2 matches 10 bases. CDR3 size: 12 residues. V lost 6 bases, J lost 15 bases, and 8 bases stayed unmatched. Germline lookup yields CDR1 MNHNY and CDR2 SVGAGI (reference sequence). Here the CDR3 DNA reads TGTGCCAGCAGATCTACTAGCGGGAAACTGTTCTTC. Amino acid sequence: CASRSTSGKLFF.

V is TRBV4-1 and J is TRBJ2-7; TRBD2 aligns across 11 bases. The CDR3 totals 14 residues. J gave up 6 bases and V 2 bases, and 3 bases lay outside the gene matches. Germline V CDR1 and CDR2: MGHRA, YSYEKL. As DNA, the CDR3 is TGCGCCAGCAGCCAAATTCTAGCGGGAGGCGAGCAGTACTTC. Residues: CASSQILAGGEQYF.

The chain recombines TRBV30 with TRBJ2-3; TRBD2 is a possible D gene (5 bases). CDR1 and CDR2 from the germline V gene are GTSNPN and SVGIG (reference sequence). The germline V and J ends were trimmed by 0 bases and 1 base, with 5 bases remaining between them. This CDR3 spans 13 amino acids. CDR3 coding DNA: TGTGCCTGGAGTGTAGCGGGCACAGATACGCAGTATTTT. This sequence encodes CAWSVAGTDTQYF.

The J gene is TRBJ2-5, the V gene TRBV30; D might be TRBD2 (5 bases). The CDR3 totals 12 residues. Germline V gives CDR1 GTSNPN, CDR2 SVGIG (reference sequence). V was pared by 1 base and J by 7 bases, with 10 bases between. The CDR3 DNA reads as TGTGCCTGGAGTGGCCGGGCGGGGACCCAGTACTTC. Translated, it gives CAWSGRAGTQYF. Together with reference TRBV30 and TRBJ2-5, the CDR3 gives the full variable domain: SQTIHQWPATLVQPVGSPLSLECTVEGTSNPNLYWYRQAAGRGLQLLFYSVGIGQISSEVPQNLSASRPQDRQFILSSKKLLLSDSGFYLCAWSGRAGTQYFGPGTRLLVL.

V and J are TRBV19 and TRBJ1-6, with D hard to call. Trimming removed 3 bases from V and 7 bases from J, with 10 bases in between. The germline V gene has CDR1 LNHDA and CDR2 SQIVND (reference sequence). The CDR3 contains 14 residues. The CDR3 sequence: CASSITGENSPLHF. The CDR3 nucleotides are TGTGCCAGTAGTATCACCGGGGAGAATTCACCCCTCCACTTT.

The chain couples TRBV5-1 to TRBJ2-1, with D perhaps matching TRBD2 (6 bases). The V end lost 3 bases, the J end lost 0 bases, and 13 bases lay between the germline ends. The CDR3 length is 16 residues. Per the germline V gene, CDR1 is SGHRS and CDR2 is YFSETQ. CDR3 sequence: CASSSPSVSSYNEQFF. As DNA, the CDR3 is TGCGCCAGCAGCTCACCTAGCGTAAGCTCCTACAATGAGCAGTTCTTC.

This chain links TRBV5-1 with TRBJ2-3; D gene ambiguous. Germline V gene lookup returns CDR1 SGHRS and CDR2 YFSETQ. The CDR3 runs 14 residues. Trimming removed 1 base from V and 2 bases from J, with 8 bases in between. This CDR3 reads CASSLIGDTDTQYF. The CDR3 nucleotides read TGCGCCAGCAGCTTGATAGGAGACACAGATACGCAGTATTTT.

The chain has TRBV28 and TRBJ1-1; TRBD1 might be the D (6 bases). V was shortened by 3 bases and J by 10 bases, with 24 bases between the two germline ends. Germline CDR1 is MDHEN and CDR2 is SYDVKM. CDR3 length: 16 residues. CDR3 nucleotides: TGTGCCAGCAGTTTTTCAGGGGCGCAAATTAATCGGGGAGCTTTCTTT. Protein sequence: CASSFSGAQINRGAFF.

This chain connects TRBV9 to TRBJ1-4; no clear D gene. V lost 5 bases, J lost 0 bases, and 11 bases lay in between. CDR3 length equals 15 residues. Germline-derived CDR1 and CDR2 are SGDLS and YYNGEE. For the CDR3, the DNA is TGTGCCAGCAGACGTACAAGTGCAACTAATGAAAAACTGTTTTTT. Translating gives CASRRTSATNEKLFF. Together with reference TRBV9 and TRBJ1-4, the CDR3 gives the full variable domain: DSGVTQTPKHLITATGQRVTLRCSPRSGDLSVYWYQQSLDQGLQFLIQYYNGEERAKGNILERFSAQQFPDLHSELNLSSLELGDSALYFCASRRTSATNEKLFFGSGTQLSVL.

The chain recombines TRBV14 with TRBJ1-1; D remains ambiguous. Germline V gene data show CDR1 as SGHDN and CDR2 as FVKESK. This CDR3 has 14 residues. V was clipped by 1 base and J by 4 bases, with 10 bases between them. The CDR3 is CASSQGRGRTEAFF. DNA for the CDR3: TGTGCCAGCAGCCAAGGCCGGGGTCGCACTGAAGCTTTCTTT.

The chain links TRBV24-1 to TRBJ2-1; possibly TRBD2 for D (5 bases). The V gene's germline CDR1 is KGHDR and CDR2 SFDVKD. This CDR3 is built from 14 residues. The V and J ends lost 9 bases and 0 bases respectively, with 11 bases between them. The CDR3 spells CATGGRSSYNEQFF. DNA of the CDR3: TGTGCCACCGGAGGCCGGAGCTCCTACAATGAGCAGTTCTTC.

This clone was recorded a few times. The V and J genes are TRBV7-8 and TRBJ1-5; 7 bases are shared with TRBD1. CDR1 and CDR2 (germline): SGHVS, FQNEAQ. V lost 5 bases and J lost 3; bases outside the gene matches: 7. The CDR3 is made up of 15 amino acids. In nucleotides, the CDR3 is TGTGCCAGCAGCGAGGGGGCAAATATCAATCAGCCCCAGCATTTT. It yields the protein CASSEGANINQPQHF.

V gene TRBV5-1 combines with J gene TRBJ1-1; D might be TRBD1 (5 bases). V shed 0 bases and J shed 4 bases, with 7 bases lying between them. CDR3 length: 13 amino acids. Germline V CDR1 and CDR2: SGHRS, YFSETQ. The CDR3 nucleotides are TGCGCCAGCAGCTTGGAACAGGCCACTGAAGCTTTCTTT. This translates into CASSLEQATEAFF.

The rearrangement joins TRBV15 to TRBJ2-4, with a tentative D call TRBD2 (5 bases). From germline, CDR1 is LNHNV and CDR2 YYDKDF (reference sequence). Trimming took off 4 bases at V and 1 base at J, with 11 bases between the two ends. The CDR3 has 15 residues. CDR3: CATSTVGVAKNIQYF. The DNA for the CDR3 is TGTGCCACCAGCACGGTGGGAGTGGCCAAAAACATTCAGTACTTC.

This chain uses TRBV28 with TRBJ2-7; 12 nucleotides line up with TRBD2. The germline V gene encodes CDR1 MDHEN and CDR2 SYDVKM. This CDR3 is 15 amino acids long. V lost 5 bases to trimming and J lost 2 bases; unmatched junction nucleotides: 4. The CDR3 region is CASSPGLAGTYEQYF. The DNA of the CDR3 is TGTGCCAGCAGTCCAGGACTAGCGGGAACCTACGAGCAGTACTTC.

The chain links TRBV5-1 to TRBJ1-1; 8 bases are shared with TRBD1. Looked up from germline, CDR1 is SGHRS and CDR2 is YFSETQ. This CDR3 comprises 17 residues. Trimming cost V 4 bases and J 3 bases; bases outside gene matches: 14. The chain's CDR3 is CASSKQGQAPGDTEAFF. The CDR3 nucleotides read TGCGCCAGCAGCAAACAGGGACAGGCCCCTGGGGACACTGAAGCTTTCTTT.

This chain joins TRBV27 and TRBJ1-5, with 9 bases aligning to TRBD1. This CDR3 is built from 14 residues. In germline, CDR1 is MNHEY, CDR2 SMNVEV (reference sequence). V was clipped by 10 bases and J by 2 bases; unmatched bases: 6. CDR3 nucleotides: TGTGCCAAGATACAGGGGGCCGGCAATCAGCCCCAGCATTTT. Its protein is CAKIQGAGNQPQHF.

CDR3 nucleotide sequence: TGTGCCAGCAGTCTTACCGGGACAGGGTCTGGGTTTGGCTACACCTTC. This sequence encodes CASSLTGTGSGFGYTF. The chain links TRBV2 to TRBJ1-2; 9 bases line up with TRBD1. Trimming removed 5 bases from V and 7 bases from J; junction bases left unmatched: 14. Germline V lookup: CDR1 SNHLY, CDR2 FYNNEI. The CDR3 is 16 amino acids.

The genes are TRBV3-1 (or the pseudogene TRBV3-2) and TRBJ2-4; 8 bases align to TRBD2. CDR3 length: 17 amino acids. Germline-derived CDR1 and CDR2 are LGHDT and YNNKEL (reference sequence). Trimming at V came to 4 bases and at J to 6 bases, leaving 14 bases not matched to a gene. This CDR3 is CASSRTTAGGWGNIQYF. The CDR3 DNA sequence: TGTGCCAGCAGCCGAACCACCGCGGGAGGTTGGGGAAACATTCAGTACTTC.

The chain employs TRBV29-1 and TRBJ2-3; unclear D gene. Germline CDR1 and CDR2: SQVTM and ANQGSEA. The length of the CDR3 is 12 residues. The V gene lost 7 bases and the J gene lost 2 bases, with 10 bases spanning the gap. The CDR3 DNA follows: TGCAGCGCCGTGACTTCCACAGATACGCAGTATTTT. Residues: CSAVTSTDTQYF.

The rearrangement links TRBV28 to TRBJ2-1; D unresolved. The CDR3 is 15 residues long. CDR1 and CDR2 from the germline V gene are MDHEN and SYDVKM. Between the trimmed V and J ends, which lost 2 bases and 2 bases, there was a span of 10 bases. The CDR3: CASSLSLGPYNEQFF. The CDR3 DNA is TGTGCCAGCAGTTTAAGTCTAGGCCCCTACAATGAGCAGTTCTTC. The whole variable domain, filled in from reference TRBV28 and TRBJ2-1, reads DVKVTQSSRYLVKRTGEKVFLECVQDMDHENMFWYRQDPGLGLRLIYFSYDVKMKEKGDIPEGYSVSREKKERFSLILESASTNQTSMYLCASSLSLGPYNEQFFGPGTRLTVL.

The chain is built from TRBV10-2 and TRBJ2-7; TRBD2 is a possible D gene (5 bases). This CDR3 spans 14 amino acids. In germline, CDR1 is WSHSY, CDR2 SAAADI. V was shortened by 6 bases and J by 7 bases, with 19 bases between the two germline ends. The CDR3 reads CASRVSSSLGEQYV. The CDR3 nucleotides read TGCGCCAGCAGGGTATCTAGCTCGCTGGGGGAGCAGTACGTC.

The V call is TRBV7-9, the J call TRBJ1-5; 9 positions match TRBD1. V lost 4 bases and J lost 1; bases outside the gene matches: 2. The CDR3 contains 15 residues. The germline V gene encodes CDR1 SEHNR and CDR2 FQNEAQ (reference sequence). DNA of the CDR3: TGTGCCAGCAGCTCACAGGGGGCGAGCAATCAGCCCCAGCATTTT. This encodes CASSSQGASNQPQHF.

The J gene is TRBJ1-4, the V gene TRBV5-1, with D possibly being TRBD1 (6 bases). CDR3 length equals 16 residues. Germline CDR1 is SGHRS and CDR2 is YFSETQ. V dropped 4 bases and J dropped 0 bases, with 13 bases sitting between them. CDR3: CASSIPTGTTNEKLFF. The CDR3 nucleotides read TGCGCCAGCAGCATTCCAACAGGGACAACTAATGAAAAACTGTTTTTT.

V usage is TRBV24-1 and J usage is TRBJ2-3, with D possibly being TRBD1 (6 bases). Germline CDR1 and CDR2: KGHDR and SFDVKD. Trimming removed 1 base at V and 4 bases at J, with 11 bases between. This CDR3 is 15 amino acids long. The DNA for the CDR3 is TGTGCCACCAGTGATTTCGGCAGGGGAGCAGATACGCAGTATTTT. It codes for CATSDFGRGADTQYF.

V gene TRBV4-2 combines with J gene TRBJ1-2, with 9 nucleotides matching TRBD1. J was trimmed by 4 bases and V by 4 bases; bases with no gene match: 4. From germline, CDR1 is LGHNA and CDR2 YNFKEQ. The CDR3 contains 14 residues. The CDR3 sequence: CASSLGQGGYGYTF. The CDR3 bases are TGTGCCAGCAGCCTGGGACAGGGCGGCTATGGCTACACCTTC.

This clone has more than one count but fewer than ten. The CDR3 DNA reads TGTGCCAGCAGTTACTCTAAGAGATCCTACGAGCAGTACTTC. Translation: CASSYSKRSYEQYF. The rearrangement links TRBV6-5 to TRBJ2-7; no firm D call. This CDR3 region has 14 residues. The V end was cut by 0 bases, the J end by 1 base, with 7 bases between. The V gene's germline CDR1 is MNHEY and CDR2 SVGAGI.

This chain connects TRBV28 to TRBJ1-3; TRBD1 might be the D (6 bases). The V end lost 5 bases, the J end lost 0 bases, and 14 bases lay between the germline ends. CDR1 and CDR2 (germline): MDHEN, SYDVKM. The CDR3 contains 16 residues. The CDR3 nucleotides are TGTGCCAGCAGTCTCCCCGGACAGCCCTCTGGAAACACCATATATTTT. Residues: CASSLPGQPSGNTIYF.

CDR3 sequence reads: CASGLSGTGYGYTF. The CDR3 region has the DNA TGTGCTAGTGGACTTTCCGGGACAGGCTATGGCTACACCTTC. The genes are TRBV12-5 and TRBJ1-2; the match to TRBD1 covers 8 bases. The CDR3 contains 14 residues. Germline assignment: CDR1 LGHNT and CDR2 FRNRAP. J was trimmed by 4 bases and V by 6 bases; bases with no gene match: 7. Combining the CDR3 with reference TRBV12-5 and TRBJ1-2 gives the whole variable domain DARVTQTPRHKVTEMGQEVTMRCQPILGHNTVFWYRQTMMQGLELLAYFRNRAPLDDSGMPKDRFSAEMPDATLATLKIQPSEPRDSAVYFCASGLSGTGYGYTFGSGTRLTVV.